This T cell receptor (beta chain) was sequenced for a study of shared clonotypes between healthy human individuals. The method was immunoSEQ multiplex PCR; TCRdb's version includes in-frame clones alone and lacks a portion of them. In the table there are about 2,500,000 clones, just over 90% of which are singletons. The source is a man aged 18-30 years in good health. What was sequenced was naive CD4+ T cells sorted from blood. The subset was: CD45RA+ positively selected.

In nucleotides, the CDR3 is TGTGCCAGCTCACCACCCCAGGAGGTTGGAGATACGCAGTATTTT. Translated, it gives CASSPPQEVGDTQYF. The chain links TRBV18 to TRBJ2-3, with D tentatively TRBD2 (5 bases). The V end was cut by 0 bases, the J end by 5 bases, with 12 bases between. Per the germline V gene, CDR1 is KGHSH and CDR2 is LQKENI. The CDR3 spans 15 residues.